The source of this TCR beta chain is a study of T-cell reconstitution after alpha-beta-depleted transplantation in children. The study's findings and limits: About two months after transplant, alpha-beta T cells reportedly came from several hundred expanded graft clones.

V lost 5 bases and J lost 2; bases outside the gene matches: 3. The CDR3 has 13 residues. Germline loops: CDR1 SQVTM, CDR2 ANQGSEA. Unique molecular identifiers were used to barcode this TCRbeta library. TCRdb fed the PCR reads into MiXCR, producing one record per CDR3 protein. The sample includes approximately 1,000,000 distinct CDR3 sequences, around 30% of them seen just once. This clonotype has more than one count but fewer than ten. The antigen is not known. This receptor was taken from a boy in the first two years of life who had a stem cell transplant for SCID, so the T cells may come from the graft donor. J is TRBJ2-3 and V is TRBV29-1; TRBD2 matches 8 bases. The specimen comprised PBMCs, mostly from graft donor cells, sampled 360 days after TCRalphabeta/CD19-depleted stem cell transplant. The CDR3 DNA reads TGCAGCGTTCAGCGGGGGAACACAGATACGCAGTATTTT. It codes for CSVQRGNTDTQYF.